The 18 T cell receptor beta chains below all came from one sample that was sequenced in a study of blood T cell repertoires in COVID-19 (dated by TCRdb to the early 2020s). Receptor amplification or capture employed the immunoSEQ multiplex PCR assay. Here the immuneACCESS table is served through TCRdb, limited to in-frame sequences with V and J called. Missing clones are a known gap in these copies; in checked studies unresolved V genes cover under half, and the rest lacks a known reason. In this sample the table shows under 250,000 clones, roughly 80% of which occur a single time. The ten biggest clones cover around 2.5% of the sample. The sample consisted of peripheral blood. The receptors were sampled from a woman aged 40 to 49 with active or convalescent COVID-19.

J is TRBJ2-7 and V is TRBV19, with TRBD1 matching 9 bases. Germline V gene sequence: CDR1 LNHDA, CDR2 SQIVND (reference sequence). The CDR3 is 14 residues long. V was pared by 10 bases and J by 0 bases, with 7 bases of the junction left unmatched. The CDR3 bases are TGTGCCACGGAGACAGGGGGAAACTCCTACGAGCAGTACTTC. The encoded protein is CATETGGNSYEQYF.

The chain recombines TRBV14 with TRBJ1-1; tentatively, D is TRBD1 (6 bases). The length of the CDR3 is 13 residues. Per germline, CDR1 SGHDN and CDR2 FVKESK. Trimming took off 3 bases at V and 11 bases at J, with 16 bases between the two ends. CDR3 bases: TGTGCCAGCAGCCAGGCAGGGGACCCCAATGCTTTCTTT. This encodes CASSQAGDPNAFF.

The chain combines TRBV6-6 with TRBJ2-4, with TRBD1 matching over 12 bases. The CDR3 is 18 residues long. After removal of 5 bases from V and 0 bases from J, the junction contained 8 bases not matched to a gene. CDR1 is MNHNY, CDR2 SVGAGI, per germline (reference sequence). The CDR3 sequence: CASSRGTGGTKAKNIQYF. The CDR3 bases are TGTGCCAGCAGTCGAGGGACAGGGGGCACCAAAGCCAAAAACATTCAGTACTTC.

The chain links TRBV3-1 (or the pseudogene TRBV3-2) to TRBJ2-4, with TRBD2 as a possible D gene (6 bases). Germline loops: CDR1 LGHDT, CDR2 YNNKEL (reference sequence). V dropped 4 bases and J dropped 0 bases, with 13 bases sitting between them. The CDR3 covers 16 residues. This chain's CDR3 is CASSPRWGLAKNIQYF. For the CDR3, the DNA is TGTGCCAGCAGCCCCAGATGGGGACTAGCCAAAAACATTCAGTACTTC.

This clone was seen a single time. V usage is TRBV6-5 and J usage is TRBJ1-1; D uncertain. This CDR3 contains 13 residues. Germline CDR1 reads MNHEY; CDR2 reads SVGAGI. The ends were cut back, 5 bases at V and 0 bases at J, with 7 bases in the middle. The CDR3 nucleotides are TGTGCCAGCAGTCCCACGGTGAACACTGAAGCTTTCTTT. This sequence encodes CASSPTVNTEAFF.

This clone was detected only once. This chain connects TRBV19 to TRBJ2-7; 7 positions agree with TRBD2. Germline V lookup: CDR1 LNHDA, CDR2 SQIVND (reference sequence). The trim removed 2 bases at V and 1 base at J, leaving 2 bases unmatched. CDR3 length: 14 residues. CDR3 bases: TGTGCCAGTAGTATATTGGGGGGGTCCTACGAGCAGTACTTC. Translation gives CASSILGGSYEQYF.

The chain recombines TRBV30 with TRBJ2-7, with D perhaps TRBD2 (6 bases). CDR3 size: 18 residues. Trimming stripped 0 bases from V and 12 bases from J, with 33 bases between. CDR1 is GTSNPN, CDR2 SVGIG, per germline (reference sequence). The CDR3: CAWSVSTPGRSRVGPPYF. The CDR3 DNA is TGTGCCTGGAGTGTATCAACCCCTGGGAGGAGCCGAGTAGGGCCTCCGTACTTC.

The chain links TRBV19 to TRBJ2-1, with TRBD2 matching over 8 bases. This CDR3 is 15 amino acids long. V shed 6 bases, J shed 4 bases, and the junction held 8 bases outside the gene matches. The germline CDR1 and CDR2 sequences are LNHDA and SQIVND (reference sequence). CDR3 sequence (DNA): TGTGCCAGTAGGCCGACTAGCGTCGAGTACAATGAGCAGTTCTTC. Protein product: CASRPTSVEYNEQFF. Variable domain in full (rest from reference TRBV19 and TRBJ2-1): DGGITQSPKYLFRKEGQNVTLSCEQNLNHDAMYWYRQDPGQGLRLIYYSQIVNDFQKGDIAEGYSVSREKKESFPLTVTSAQKNPTAFYLCASRPTSVEYNEQFFGPGTRLTVL.

This CDR3 is CASSGETGDNYGYTF. CDR3 nucleotide sequence: TGTGCCAGCAGTGGGGAGACAGGGGACAACTATGGCTACACCTTC. The gene calls are TRBV5-6 and TRBJ1-2; 8 bases align to TRBD1. V lost 5 bases and J lost 2; bases outside the gene matches: 8. This CDR3 is 15 amino acids long. Germline V gene lookup returns CDR1 SGHDT and CDR2 YYEEEE.

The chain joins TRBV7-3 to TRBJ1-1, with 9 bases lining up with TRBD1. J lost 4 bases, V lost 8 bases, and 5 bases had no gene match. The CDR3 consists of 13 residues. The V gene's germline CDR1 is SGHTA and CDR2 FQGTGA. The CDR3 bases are TGTGCCAGCGGACAGGGGTTGAGCACTGAAGCTTTCTTT. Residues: CASGQGLSTEAFF.

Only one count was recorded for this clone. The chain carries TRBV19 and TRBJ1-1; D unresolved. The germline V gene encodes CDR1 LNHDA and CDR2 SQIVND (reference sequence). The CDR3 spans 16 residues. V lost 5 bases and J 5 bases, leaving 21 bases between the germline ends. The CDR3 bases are TGTGCCAGTAGTTATCTACGCGGGAATCGAGAAACTGAAGCTTTCTTT. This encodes CASSYLRGNRETEAFF.

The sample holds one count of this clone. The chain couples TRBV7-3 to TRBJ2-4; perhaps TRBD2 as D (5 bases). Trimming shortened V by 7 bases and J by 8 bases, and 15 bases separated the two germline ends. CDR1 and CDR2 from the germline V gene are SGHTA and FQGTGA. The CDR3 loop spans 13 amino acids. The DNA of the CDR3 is TGTGCCAGCAATCTCGAGGGTTATGACATTCAGTACTTC. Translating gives CASNLEGYDIQYF.

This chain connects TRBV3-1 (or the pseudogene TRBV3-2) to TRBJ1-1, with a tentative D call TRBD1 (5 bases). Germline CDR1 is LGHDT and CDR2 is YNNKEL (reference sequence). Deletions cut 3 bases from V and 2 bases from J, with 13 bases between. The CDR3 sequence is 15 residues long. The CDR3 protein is CASSQAWQGNTEAFF. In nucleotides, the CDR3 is TGTGCCAGCAGCCAGGCGTGGCAGGGCAACACTGAAGCTTTCTTT.

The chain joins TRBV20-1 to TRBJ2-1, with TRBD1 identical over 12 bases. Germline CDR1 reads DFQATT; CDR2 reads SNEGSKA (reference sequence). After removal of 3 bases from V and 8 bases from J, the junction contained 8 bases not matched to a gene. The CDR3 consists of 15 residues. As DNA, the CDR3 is TGCAGTGCTAGTGCCGGGACAGGGGGCTCCGATGAGCAGTTCTTC. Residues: CSASAGTGGSDEQFF.

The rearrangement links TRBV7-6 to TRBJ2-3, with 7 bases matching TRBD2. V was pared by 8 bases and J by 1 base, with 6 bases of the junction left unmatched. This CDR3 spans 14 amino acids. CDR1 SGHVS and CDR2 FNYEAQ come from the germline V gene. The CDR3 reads CASERDRGTDTQYF. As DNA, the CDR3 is TGTGCCAGCGAGCGGGATCGGGGCACAGATACGCAGTATTTT. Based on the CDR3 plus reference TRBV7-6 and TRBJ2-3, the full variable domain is GAGVSQSPRYKVTKRGQDVALRCDPISGHVSLYWYRQALGQGPEFLTYFNYEAQQDKSGLPNDRFSAERPEGSISTLTIQRTEQRDSAMYRCASERDRGTDTQYFGPGTRLTVL.

The CDR3 DNA reads TGTGCCAGCAGTCCTTTAGCGGGCGTCTCCTACGAGCAGTACTTC. Protein: CASSPLAGVSYEQYF. The chain uses TRBV7-9 and TRBJ2-7, with 7 bases fitting TRBD2. The germline V gene has CDR1 SEHNR and CDR2 FQNEAQ (reference sequence). V gave up 6 bases and J gave up 0 bases; unmatched junction bases: 8. There are 15 residues in the CDR3. Looking up the rest from reference TRBV7-9 and TRBJ2-7 gives the full variable domain: DTGVSQNPRHKITKRGQNVTFRCDPISEHNRLYWYRQTLGQGPEFLTYFQNEAQLEKSRLLSDRFSAERPKGSFSTLEIQRTEQGDSAMYLCASSPLAGVSYEQYFGPGTRLTVT.

The CDR3 reads CASSFGTPSGNTIYF. In nucleotides, the CDR3 is TGTGCCAGCAGCTTTGGGACTCCCTCTGGAAACACCATATATTTT. This rearrangement joins TRBV7-9 to TRBJ1-3; a weak D match, TRBD1 (5 bases). The CDR3 length is 15 residues. Trimming took off 3 bases at V and 0 bases at J, with 9 bases between the two ends. Germline V gene sequence: CDR1 SEHNR, CDR2 FQNEAQ (reference sequence). The whole variable domain, remainder taken from reference TRBV7-9 and TRBJ1-3, is DTGVSQNPRHKITKRGQNVTFRCDPISEHNRLYWYRQTLGQGPEFLTYFQNEAQLEKSRLLSDRFSAERPKGSFSTLEIQRTEQGDSAMYLCASSFGTPSGNTIYFGEGSWLTVV.

CDR3 DNA: TGTGCCAGCAGCCATAAAACCCCCCTAGCTTGCTCCTACAATGAGCAGTTCTTC. Translating it yields CASSHKTPLACSYNEQFF. V usage is TRBV3-1 (or the pseudogene TRBV3-2) and J usage is TRBJ2-1, with D maybe TRBD2 (5 bases). Trimming left V 3 bases short and J 0 bases short, with 18 bases between. This CDR3 comprises 18 residues. Germline V CDR1 and CDR2: LGHDT, YNNKEL (reference sequence).